The clone carrying this T cell receptor (beta chain) was observed a few times. Antigen unknown. The CDR3 extends over 15 amino acids. Trimming took 0 bases from V and 15 from J; bases not matched to a gene: 11. Germline V gene lookup returns CDR1 ENHRY and CDR2 SYGVKD. These data are taken from a study of cytomegalovirus exposure and HLA in healthy donors. Whole-study results and caveats: Highest at DRB1 and lowest at HLA-C, TCR association rates differed among HLA loci in a later analysis. In the analysis, some V segments, TRBV6-2 and TRBV6-3 included, were excluded as indistinguishable.

The PCR was carried out with 60 Vbeta primers and 13 Jbeta primers. This table comes from immunoSEQ multiplex PCR, and its TCRdb copy is limited to in-frame clones, with some not included. This table has roughly 200,000 clones, 77% appearing once. Specimen: PBMCs. This clonotype was sampled from a woman in her twenties or thirties in good health and CMV-seropositive. The chain combines TRBV10-3 with TRBJ2-1, with 10 bases that match TRBD2. The CDR3 is CAISESLAGDPRTFF. CDR3 sequence (DNA): TGTGCCATCAGTGAGTCGCTAGCGGGAGACCCTAGGACGTTCTTC.